This passage covers 6 T cell receptor beta chains from one sample sequenced in a study of blood T cells in healthy people across ages. A second about 6 to 12 cycle PCR used barcoded and J-beta primers. TCRdb re-called the 5' RACE reads with MiXCR, one entry per CDR3 protein. Of 780,000 or so distinct CDR3 sequences in the sample, around 25% are singletons; the top ten hold roughly 3.5%. This sample also belongs to another study, concerning T cells of mothers and their children.

Sequencing input: blood. Receptor source: a boy between 5 and 17 years old in good health.

This clonotype came up once. This chain links TRBV5-6 with TRBJ2-1, with TRBD2 identical over 14 bases. The closer fit of TRBJ2-7 to the DNA end suggests the J call may be wrong. The germline V gene encodes CDR1 SGHDT and CDR2 YYEEEE. The CDR3 consists of 16 residues. CDR3 sequence (DNA): TGTGCCAGCCGTATATGGGGACTAGCGGGGGCCTACGAGCAGTACTTC. Its protein product is CASRIWGLAGAYEQYF.

This clonotype occurred a few times. The chain uses TRBV4-1 and TRBJ2-1, with D perhaps TRBD2 (6 bases). CDR3 size: 15 residues. V was cut by 0 bases and J by 11 bases, with 17 bases left in between. CDR1 and CDR2 from the germline V gene are MGHRA and YSYEKL. CDR3 protein: CASSQDWTTDFQQFF. The CDR3 nucleotides read TGCGCCAGCAGCCAAGACTGGACTACCGACTTTCAGCAGTTCTTC.

This clonotype has only a few counts. The junction and the germline gene differ at one end; a read error may be behind it. The chain uses TRBV18 and TRBJ1-1; unclear D gene. This CDR3 has 14 amino acids. Per the germline V gene, CDR1 is KGHSH and CDR2 is LQKENI. The CDR3 DNA reads TGTGCCACCTCATCCAACTTGGAGGCGACGGAAGCTTTCTTT. Its translation is CATSSNLEATEAFF.

The chain links TRBV29-1 to TRBJ1-4; 9 nucleotides agree with TRBD1. Germline V gene data show CDR1 as SQVTM and CDR2 as ANQGSEA. V was pared by 6 bases and J by 8 bases, with 7 bases of the junction left unmatched. The CDR3 loop spans 13 amino acids. The CDR3 DNA reads as TGCAGCGTGCCGGGACAGGGAGGAGAAAAACTGTTTTTT. Protein: CSVPGQGGEKLFF.

The chain recombines TRBV5-1 with TRBJ2-5, with TRBD2 identical over 9 bases. The V segment lost 1 base and the J segment 4 bases; nucleotides outside the gene matches: 2. This CDR3 spans 14 amino acids. Per germline, CDR1 SGHRS and CDR2 YFSETQ. As DNA, the CDR3 is TGCGCCAGCAGCTTGATAGCGGGAGTAGAGACCCAGTACTTC. Encoded protein: CASSLIAGVETQYF. The entire variable domain, with the rest obtained from reference TRBV5-1 and TRBJ2-5, is as follows: KAGVTQTPRYLIKTRGQQVTLSCSPISGHRSVSWYQQTPGQGLQFLFEYFSETQRNKGNFPGRFSGRQFSNSRSEMNVSTLELGDSALYLCASSLIAGVETQYFGPGTRLLVL.

This rearrangement joins TRBV29-1 to TRBJ2-1; 7 nucleotides agree with TRBD2. This CDR3 contains 16 residues. J was trimmed by 0 bases and V by 1 base; bases with no gene match: 6. Germline CDR1 SQVTM, CDR2 ANQGSEA. As DNA, the CDR3 is TGCAGCGTTGAAGGACTAGCTAGAAGCTCCTACAATGAGCAGTTCTTC. As protein: CSVEGLARSSYNEQFF.